Listed below are T cell receptor beta chains from one sample, sequenced in a study of blood T cell repertoires in COVID-19. Here immunoSEQ multiplex PCR was the method, and the copy in TCRdb shows in-frame clones only, minus some. The sample carries some 83,000 clones, over 75% recorded once. Material for sequencing was peripheral blood. These receptors came from a man aged 50 to 59 with acute or convalescent COVID-19. CDR3s include the opening cysteine and the closing phenylalanine or tryptophan. A D gene is named only where the DNA matches it firmly. Clone size, where shown, is once, few, many, or a class for clones that have expanded.

j_call: TRBJ1-1
d_call: TRBD1
clone_size: NA
v_call: TRBV29-1
cdr3_nt: TGCAGCGTAGTGACAGGGTGGAACACTGAAGCTTTCTTT
cdr3_aa: CSVVTGWNTEAFF

j_call: TRBJ1-6
d_call: NA
clone_size: NA
v_call: TRBV27
cdr3_nt: TGTGCCAGCAGCTTACGGGGAACGGGGAATAATTCACCCCTCCACTTT
cdr3_aa: CASSLRGTGNNSPLHF

j_call: TRBJ1-1
d_call: NA
clone_size: NA
v_call: TRBV6-6
cdr3_nt: TGTGCCAGCGTGGGCGACACTGAAGCTTTCTTT
cdr3_aa: CASVGDTEAFF

j_call: TRBJ1-1
d_call: TRBD1
clone_size: once
v_call: TRBV30
cdr3_nt: TGTGCCTGGGACAGGGTTACCACTGAAGCTTTCTTT
cdr3_aa: CAWDRVTTEAFF

j_call: TRBJ1-2
d_call: NA
clone_size: NA
v_call: TRBV28
cdr3_nt: TGTGCCAGCAGCTCTACGGGAAACTATGGCTACACCTTC
cdr3_aa: CASSSTGNYGYTF

j_call: TRBJ1-2
d_call: TRBD1
clone_size: NA
v_call: TRBV6-5
cdr3_nt: TGTGCCAGCAGGGCACAGGGGGCGGATGGCTACACCTTC
cdr3_aa: CASRAQGADGYTF

j_call: TRBJ2-3
d_call: NA
clone_size: NA
v_call: TRBV5-1
cdr3_nt: TGCGCCAGCAGTGTCAATACGGTAGATACGCAGTATTTT
cdr3_aa: CASSVNTVDTQYF

j_call: TRBJ2-7
d_call: TRBD2
clone_size: NA
v_call: TRBV9
cdr3_nt: TGTGCCAGCAGCGTAGCGACCGGGACTAGCGGGAGGATTTACGAGCAGTACTTC
cdr3_aa: CASSVATGTSGRIYEQYF

j_call: TRBJ2-7
d_call: TRBD2
clone_size: once
v_call: TRBV6-2/TRBV6-3
cdr3_nt: TGTGCCAGCAGTTACTCTTTAAGACTAGCGGGAGCCTACGAGCAGTACTTC
cdr3_aa: CASSYSLRLAGAYEQYF

j_call: TRBJ2-7
d_call: TRBD1
clone_size: NA
v_call: TRBV7-9
cdr3_nt: TGTGCCAGCAGCTCGGGACAGGGGGCCTACGAGCAGTACTTC
cdr3_aa: CASSSGQGAYEQYF

j_call: TRBJ2-7
d_call: NA
clone_size: NA
v_call: TRBV10-1
cdr3_nt: TGCGCCAGCAGTGCGACAACCCAATTCGAGCAGTACTTC
cdr3_aa: CASSATTQFEQYF

j_call: TRBJ2-7
d_call: TRBD2
clone_size: few
v_call: TRBV11-2
cdr3_nt: TGTGCCAGCAGCTTAGTGGCAGCGGGGGATTCCTACGAGCAGTACTTC
cdr3_aa: CASSLVAAGDSYEQYF

j_call: TRBJ2-3
d_call: NA
clone_size: NA
v_call: TRBV7-2
cdr3_nt: TGTGCCAGCAGCCCTAGGGTAGGTGGCGGGGCGAGCACAGATACGCAGTATTTT
cdr3_aa: CASSPRVGGGASTDTQYF

j_call: TRBJ2-3
d_call: TRBD1
clone_size: once
v_call: TRBV25-1
cdr3_nt: TGTGCCAGCTCTTGGGGGGACAGGCTTCGACCCAGCACAGATACGCAGTATTTT
cdr3_aa: CASSWGDRLRPSTDTQYF

j_call: TRBJ2-5
d_call: TRBD2
clone_size: once
v_call: TRBV5-6
cdr3_nt: TGTGCCAGCAGCCGGACTAGCGAGCAAGAGACCCAGTACTTC
cdr3_aa: CASSRTSEQETQYF

j_call: TRBJ2-5
d_call: TRBD2
clone_size: NA
v_call: TRBV2
cdr3_nt: TGTGCCAGCAGTGGACTAGCGGGAGGAGAGACCCAGTACTTC
cdr3_aa: CASSGLAGGETQYF

j_call: TRBJ1-1
d_call: NA
clone_size: NA
v_call: TRBV4-2
cdr3_nt: TGTGCCAGCAGCCAAGATTCGTCCTTAATAAGCGGGACTGAAGCTTTCTTT
cdr3_aa: CASSQDSSLISGTEAFF

j_call: TRBJ2-3
d_call: TRBD2
clone_size: NA
v_call: TRBV6-2/TRBV6-3
cdr3_nt: TGTGCCAGCAGTCGTCGGACTAGCGGGAGTACAGATACGCAGTATTTT
cdr3_aa: CASSRRTSGSTDTQYF